The 20 T cell receptor beta chains listed next were all sequenced from one sample in a study of glioma-infiltrating T cells (dated by TCRdb to between 2015 and 2016). The data were produced on an Illumina MiSeq. TCR alpha and beta CDR3 regions were amplified with the iRepertoire nested amplicon-rescue multiplex PCR (arm-PCR) platform from RNA. TCRdb applied fastp at Q25 and MiXCR to the public reads, then kept only in-frame beta chains. Each record represents a unique CDR3 protein, reported with the most common genes and DNA among its rows. Present in this sample are about 210,000 distinct CDR3 sequences, 25% to 35% of which were seen just once. The top ten clonotypes cover 20% to 25% of the sample. Source material: glioma tissue, nonneoplastic brain tissue, or PBMCs (not recorded which). The source is a human donor with low-grade glioma or glioblastoma, undergoing nonglioma brain surgery, or in good health (not recorded which).

V and J are TRBV11-3 and TRBJ2-7; D gene uncertain. This CDR3 region has 18 residues. Germline loops: CDR1 SGHNT, CDR2 YENEEA. V gave up 0 bases and J gave up 3 bases, with 21 bases separating them. CDR3 loop: CASSLDKAAARQYYEQYF. CDR3 DNA sequence: TGTGCCAGCAGCTTAGATAAGGCGGCAGCAAGACAATACTACGAGCAGTACTTC.

This clonotype was counted only a few times. A much larger clone sits a single nucleotide away, making a read error possible. The CDR3 end shows no conserved phenylalanine or tryptophan, and so a read error is likely. The gene calls are TRBV27 and TRBJ2-7; D possibly matches TRBD1 or TRBD2 (5 bases each). V was cut by 2 bases and J by 4 bases, with 12 bases left in between. The germline V gene encodes CDR1 MNHEY and CDR2 SMNVEV (reference sequence). The CDR3 contains 14 residues. The CDR3 is CASSLNGASYEQYL. CDR3 coding DNA: TGTGCCAGCAGTTTAAACGGGGCCAGTTACGAGCAGTACCTC.

The chain carries TRBV27 and TRBJ2-7, with D possibly TRBD1 on 6 matching bases. Germline CDR1 reads MNHEY; CDR2 reads SMNVEV (reference sequence). Trimming cost V 4 bases and J 5 bases, with 12 bases left between them. This CDR3 is built from 13 residues. The CDR3 DNA is TGTGCCAGCAGTTACTACAGGGTCCACGAGCAGTACTTC. This gives the protein CASSYYRVHEQYF.

This clonotype was detected many times. The chain uses TRBV24-1 and TRBJ1-2; D call uncertain. The CDR3 is made up of 17 amino acids. Between the trimmed V and J ends, which lost 2 bases and 0 bases, there was a span of 15 bases. The germline V gene has CDR1 KGHDR and CDR2 SFDVKD. The CDR3 DNA reads TGTGCCACCAGTGATTCCCCCTGGACGGGGACTAACTATGGCTACACCTTC. Translating it yields CATSDSPWTGTNYGYTF.

J is TRBJ2-1 and V is TRBV13; D may be TRBD2 (5 bases). Trimming took off 5 bases at V and 8 bases at J, with 19 bases between the two ends. CDR3 size: 15 residues. Germline V gene data show CDR1 as PRHDT and CDR2 as FYEKMQ (reference sequence). The CDR3 sequence: CASSPRLTPMDEQFF. The CDR3 DNA follows: TGTGCCAGCAGCCCCCGACTAACCCCTATGGATGAGCAGTTCTTC.

On this clonotype itself: One end of the junction does not line up with germline, which may come from a read error. V gene TRBV28 combines with J gene TRBJ1-2; a weak D match, TRBD1 (5 bases). The CDR3 loop spans 15 amino acids. The germline V gene encodes CDR1 MDHEN and CDR2 SYDVKM. CDR3 nucleotides: TGTGCCAGAAGTGCGCCCCAAAAGAGGGACTATGGCGACACCTTC. Translated, it gives CARSAPQKRDYGDTF.

The sample holds many counts of this clonotype. The chain joins TRBV6-6 to TRBJ2-1; 9 bases map to TRBD2. The germline CDR1 and CDR2 sequences are MNHNY and SVGAGI (reference sequence). The CDR3 is 15 amino acids. The V segment lost 0 bases and the J segment 8 bases; nucleotides outside the gene matches: 5. CDR3: CASSYSVGLAYEQFF. CDR3 in DNA: TGTGCCAGCAGTTACTCGGTGGGACTAGCCTATGAGCAGTTCTTC.

This clonotype came up many times. The chain employs TRBV12-3 or TRBV12-4 and TRBJ1-3; D is unclear. The germline V and J ends were trimmed by 6 bases and 4 bases, with 10 bases remaining between them. This CDR3 region has 13 residues. The CDR3 protein is CASSGVNGNTIYF. In DNA, the CDR3 is TGTGCCAGCAGCGGGGTCAACGGAAACACCATATATTTT.

The chain links TRBV7-9 to TRBJ2-1; D perhaps matches TRBD1 (6 bases). V lost 5 bases and J lost 13, with 21 bases in between. CDR1 and CDR2 (germline): SEHNR, FQNEAQ (reference sequence). The CDR3 is 14 amino acids. CDR3 region: CASSILDSQETQFF. The DNA for the CDR3 is TGTGCCAGCAGCATACTGGACAGTCAAGAGACCCAGTTCTTC.

This clonotype was counted many times. This chain links TRBV29-1 with TRBJ1-2; D remains ambiguous. Germline CDR1 SQVTM, CDR2 ANQGSEA. There are 12 residues in the CDR3. Trimming removed 5 bases from V and 8 bases from J, with 15 bases in between. DNA of the CDR3: TGCAGCGTTTTCACAGAGAGGGAGGGCTACACCTTC. Translated: CSVFTEREGYTF.

In regard to this clonotype: Given a much more abundant clone one base away, this may be a read error. The V call is TRBV11-2, the J call TRBJ2-5; no clear D. CDR1 is SGHAT and CDR2 is FQNNGV in the germline V gene. The CDR3 totals 14 residues. The CDR3 coding sequence is TGTGCCAACAGCCCCCTCGAGCGCGAAGAGACCCAGTACTTC. Residues: CANSPLEREETQYF.

The chain carries TRBV7-2 and TRBJ2-3; the D gene is possibly TRBD2 (5 bases). This CDR3 comprises 12 residues. Per germline, CDR1 SGHTA and CDR2 FQGNSA. The CDR3 sequence: CSISTAADTQYF. The CDR3 DNA reads TGTTCCATCAGCACAGCGGCAGATACGCAGTATTTT.

This clonotype was counted many times. The chain combines TRBV20-1 with TRBJ1-1; the D gene is possibly TRBD1 (5 bases). Germline CDR1 DFQATT, CDR2 SNEGSKA (reference sequence). Trimming shortened V by 3 bases and J by 5 bases, and 13 bases separated the two germline ends. The CDR3 loop spans 13 amino acids. For the CDR3, the DNA is TGCAGTGCTAGGGGGCCTATAGGGACTGAAGCTTTCTTT. Translated, it gives CSARGPIGTEAFF.

There are many counts of this clonotype. In nucleotides, the CDR3 is TGTGCCAGCAGCCAAACAGGGAAAGATGAAGCTTTCTTT. Translated, it gives CASSQTGKDEAFF. The gene calls are TRBV7-3 and TRBJ1-1, with D possibly TRBD1 on 6 matching bases. This CDR3 spans 13 amino acids. V was clipped by 5 bases and J by 7 bases, with 14 bases between them. Germline CDR1 and CDR2: SGHTA and FQGTGA.

This clonotype was detected ten times or more. The chain links TRBV25-1 to TRBJ2-3; the match to TRBD1 covers 7 bases. The CDR3 covers 16 residues. Germline V CDR1 and CDR2: MGHDK, SYGVNS. J gave up 1 base and V 4 bases, and 8 bases lay outside the gene matches. The CDR3 is CASSVGIGQGTDTQYF. Written as DNA, the CDR3 is TGTGCCAGCAGTGTTGGGATCGGACAGGGCACAGATACGCAGTATTTT.

In the case of this clonotype: A read error is possible here, since a much larger clone lies one base away. The chain has TRBV5-1 and TRBJ2-1; D gene ambiguous. Germline assignment: CDR1 SGHRS and CDR2 YFSETQ. The CDR3 spans 15 residues. CDR3 coding DNA: TGCGCCAGCAGCTTGGCCACGAGCTCCTACAATGAGGAGTTCTTC. It encodes CASSLATSSYNEEFF. Based on the CDR3 plus reference TRBV5-1 and TRBJ2-1, the full variable domain is KAGVTQTPRYLIKTRGQQVTLSCSPISGHRSVSWYQQTPGQGLQFLFEYFSETQRNKGNFPGRFSGRQFSNSRSEMNVSTLELGDSALYLCASSLATSSYNEEFFGPGTRLTVL.

This clonotype was counted many times. The chain carries TRBV20-1 and TRBJ2-7; the D gene is possibly TRBD1 (5 bases). This CDR3 contains 15 residues. V was clipped by 5 bases and J by 0 bases, with 17 bases between them. Germline V lookup: CDR1 DFQATT, CDR2 SNEGSKA (reference sequence). The CDR3 loop reads CSASQTAKSSYEQYF. The CDR3 DNA is TGCAGTGCTTCCCAGACAGCTAAAAGCTCCTACGAGCAGTACTTC.

Notes on this clonotype: The germline gene is not matched at one end of the junction; a read error may be the cause. This sequence joins TRBV28 and TRBJ2-7; 7 nucleotides line up with TRBD2. There are 14 residues in the CDR3. The germline gives CDR1 MDHEN, CDR2 SYDVKM. The CDR3 loop is CATLLAVGNYEQYF. CDR3 in DNA: TGCGCCACTCTCCTAGCGGTAGGTAACTACGAGCAGTACTTC.

The CDR3 sequence is CASGWSSYNEQFF. The CDR3 bases are TGTGCCAGCGGGTGGAGCTCCTACAATGAGCAGTTCTTC. The chain recombines TRBV2 with TRBJ2-1; no firm D call. V was pared by 8 bases and J by 0 bases, with 8 bases between. Germline loops: CDR1 SNHLY, CDR2 FYNNEI. The CDR3 covers 13 residues.

The chain employs TRBV6-5 and TRBJ2-3; the D call may be TRBD1 or TRBD2 (5 bases each). The germline V gene has CDR1 MNHEY and CDR2 SVGAGI. The CDR3 runs 13 residues. The CDR3, as DNA: TGTGTTAGCAGATTAGACTATAGGGGTACGCAGTATTTT. This encodes CVSRLDYRGTQYF.